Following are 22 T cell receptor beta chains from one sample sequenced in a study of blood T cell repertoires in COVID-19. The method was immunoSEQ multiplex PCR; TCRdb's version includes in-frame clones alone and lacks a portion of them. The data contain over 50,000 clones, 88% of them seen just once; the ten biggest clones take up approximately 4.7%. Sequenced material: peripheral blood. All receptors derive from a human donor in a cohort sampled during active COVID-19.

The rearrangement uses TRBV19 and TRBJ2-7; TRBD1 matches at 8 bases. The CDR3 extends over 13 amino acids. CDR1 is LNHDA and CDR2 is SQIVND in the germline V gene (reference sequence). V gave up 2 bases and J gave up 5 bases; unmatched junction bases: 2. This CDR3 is CASSIQGAHEQYF. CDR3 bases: TGTGCCAGTAGTATACAGGGGGCGCACGAGCAGTACTTC.

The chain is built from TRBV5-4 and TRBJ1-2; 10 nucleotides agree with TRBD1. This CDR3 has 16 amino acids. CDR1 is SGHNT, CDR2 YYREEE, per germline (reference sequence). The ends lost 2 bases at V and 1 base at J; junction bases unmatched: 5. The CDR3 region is CASSFGQGVVNYGYTF. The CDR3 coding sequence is TGTGCCAGCAGCTTTGGACAGGGGGTGGTTAACTATGGCTACACCTTC.

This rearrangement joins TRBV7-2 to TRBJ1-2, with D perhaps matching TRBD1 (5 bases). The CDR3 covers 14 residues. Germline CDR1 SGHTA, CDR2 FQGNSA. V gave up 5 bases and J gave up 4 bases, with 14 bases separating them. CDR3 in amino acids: CASSQYQGPYGYTF. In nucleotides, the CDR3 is TGTGCCAGCAGCCAATATCAGGGCCCCTATGGCTACACCTTC.

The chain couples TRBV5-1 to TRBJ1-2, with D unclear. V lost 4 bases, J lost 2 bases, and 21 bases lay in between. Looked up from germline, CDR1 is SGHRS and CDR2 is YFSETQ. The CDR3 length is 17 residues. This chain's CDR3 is CASSPMNIRHTNYGYTF. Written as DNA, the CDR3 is TGCGCCAGCAGCCCCATGAACATCAGGCATACCAACTATGGCTACACCTTC. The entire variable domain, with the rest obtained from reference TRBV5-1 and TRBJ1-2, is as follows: KAGVTQTPRYLIKTRGQQVTLSCSPISGHRSVSWYQQTPGQGLQFLFEYFSETQRNKGNFPGRFSGRQFSNSRSEMNVSTLELGDSALYLCASSPMNIRHTNYGYTFGSGTRLTVV.

The CDR3 here is CASSLGLAGSKNEQFF. CDR3 in DNA: TGTGCCAGCAGTTTAGGACTAGCGGGATCAAAGAATGAGCAGTTCTTC. The V gene is TRBV27, the J gene TRBJ2-1; 12 nucleotides line up with TRBD2. This CDR3 contains 16 residues. Germline V gene data show CDR1 as MNHEY and CDR2 as SMNVEV (reference sequence). The trim removed 2 bases at V and 7 bases at J, leaving 6 bases unmatched.

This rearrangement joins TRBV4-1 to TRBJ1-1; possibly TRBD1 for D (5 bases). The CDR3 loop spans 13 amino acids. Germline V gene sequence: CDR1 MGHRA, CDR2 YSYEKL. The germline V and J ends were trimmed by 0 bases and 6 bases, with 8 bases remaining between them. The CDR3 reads CASSQDRVAEAFF. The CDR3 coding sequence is TGCGCCAGCAGCCAAGACAGGGTTGCTGAAGCTTTCTTT.

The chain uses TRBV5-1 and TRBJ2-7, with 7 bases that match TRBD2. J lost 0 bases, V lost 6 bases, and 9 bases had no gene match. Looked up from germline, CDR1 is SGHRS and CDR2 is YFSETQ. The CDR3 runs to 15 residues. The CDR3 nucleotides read TGCGCCAGCACCAAACGGGGGGTCTCCTCCTACGAGCAGTACTTC. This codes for CASTKRGVSSYEQYF.

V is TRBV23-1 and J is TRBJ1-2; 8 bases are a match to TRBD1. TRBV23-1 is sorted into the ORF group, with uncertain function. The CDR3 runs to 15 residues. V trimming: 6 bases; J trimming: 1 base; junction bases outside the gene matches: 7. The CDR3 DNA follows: TGCGCCAGCAGGGGGGACAGGCCCATTAACTATGGCTACACCTTC. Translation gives CASRGDRPINYGYTF.

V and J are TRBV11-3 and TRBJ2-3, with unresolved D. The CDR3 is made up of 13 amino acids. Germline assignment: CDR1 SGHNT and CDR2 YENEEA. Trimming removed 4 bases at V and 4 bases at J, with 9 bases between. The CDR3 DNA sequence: TGTGCCAGCAGCTCGCCTATGGCAGATACGCAGTATTTT. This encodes CASSSPMADTQYF. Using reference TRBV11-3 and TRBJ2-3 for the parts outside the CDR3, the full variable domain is EAGVVQSPRYKIIEKKQPVAFWCNPISGHNTLYWYLQNLGQGPELLIRYENEEAVDDSQLPKDRFSAERLKGVDSTLKIQPAELGDSAVYLCASSSPMADTQYFGPGTRLTVL.

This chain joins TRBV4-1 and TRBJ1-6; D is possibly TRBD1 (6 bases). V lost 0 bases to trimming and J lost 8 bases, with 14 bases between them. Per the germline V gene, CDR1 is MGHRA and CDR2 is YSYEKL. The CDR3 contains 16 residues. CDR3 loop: CASSQDHGQNYSPLHF. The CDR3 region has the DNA TGCGCCAGCAGCCAAGATCACGGACAGAACTATTCACCCCTCCACTTT.

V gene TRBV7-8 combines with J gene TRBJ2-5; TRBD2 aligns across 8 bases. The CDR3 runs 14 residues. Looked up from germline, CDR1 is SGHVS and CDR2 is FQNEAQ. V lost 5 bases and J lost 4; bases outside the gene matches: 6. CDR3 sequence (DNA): TGTGCCAGCAGCCGAGGGACTAGAGCAGAGACCCAGTACTTC. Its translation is CASSRGTRAETQYF.

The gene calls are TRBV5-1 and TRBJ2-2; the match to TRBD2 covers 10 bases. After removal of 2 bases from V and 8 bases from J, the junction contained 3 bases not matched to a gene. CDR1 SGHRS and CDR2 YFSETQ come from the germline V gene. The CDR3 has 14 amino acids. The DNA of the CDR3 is TGCGCCAGCAGCTTTGGGACTAGCGAAGGGGAGCTGTTTTTT. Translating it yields CASSFGTSEGELFF. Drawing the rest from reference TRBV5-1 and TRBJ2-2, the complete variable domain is KAGVTQTPRYLIKTRGQQVTLSCSPISGHRSVSWYQQTPGQGLQFLFEYFSETQRNKGNFPGRFSGRQFSNSRSEMNVSTLELGDSALYLCASSFGTSEGELFFGEGSRLTVL.

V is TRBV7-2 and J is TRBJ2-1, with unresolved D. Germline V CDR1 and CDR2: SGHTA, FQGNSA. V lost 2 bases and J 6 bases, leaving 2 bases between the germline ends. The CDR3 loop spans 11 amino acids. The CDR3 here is CASSLLNEQFF. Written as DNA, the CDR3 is TGTGCCAGCAGCTTACTCAATGAGCAGTTCTTC.

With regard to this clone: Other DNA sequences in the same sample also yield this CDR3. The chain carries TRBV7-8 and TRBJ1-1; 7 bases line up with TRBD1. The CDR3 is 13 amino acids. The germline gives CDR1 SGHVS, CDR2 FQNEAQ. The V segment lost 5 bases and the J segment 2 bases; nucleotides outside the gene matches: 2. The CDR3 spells CASSRDRNTEAFF. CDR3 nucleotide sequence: TGTGCCAGCAGCCGGGACAGAAACACTGAAGCTTTCTTT. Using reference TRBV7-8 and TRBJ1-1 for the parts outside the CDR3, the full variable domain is GAGVSQSPRYKVAKRGQDVALRCDPISGHVSLFWYQQALGQGPEFLTYFQNEAQLDKSGLPSDRFFAERPEGSVSTLKIQRTQQEDSAVYLCASSRDRNTEAFFGQGTRLTVV.

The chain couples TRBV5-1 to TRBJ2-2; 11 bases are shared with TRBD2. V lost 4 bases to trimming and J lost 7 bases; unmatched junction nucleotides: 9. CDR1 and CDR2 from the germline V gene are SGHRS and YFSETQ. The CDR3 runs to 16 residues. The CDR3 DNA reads TGCGCCAGCAGCCTATTGACTAGCGGGACGGTCGGGGAGCTGTTTTTT. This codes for CASSLLTSGTVGELFF.

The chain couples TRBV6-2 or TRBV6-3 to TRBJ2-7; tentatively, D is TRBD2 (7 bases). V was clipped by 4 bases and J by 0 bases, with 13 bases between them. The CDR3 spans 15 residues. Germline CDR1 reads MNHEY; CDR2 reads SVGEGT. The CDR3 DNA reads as TGTGCCAGCAGTTTAGAACGGGGGGCCTCCTACGAGCAGTACTTC. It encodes CASSLERGASYEQYF.

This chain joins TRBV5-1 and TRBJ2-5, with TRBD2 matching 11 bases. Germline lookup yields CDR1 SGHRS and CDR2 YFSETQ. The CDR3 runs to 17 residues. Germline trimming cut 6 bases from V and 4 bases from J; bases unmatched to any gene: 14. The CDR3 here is CASTLGSGGAGLETQYF. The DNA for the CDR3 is TGCGCCAGCACCCTCGGTAGCGGGGGGGCCGGTCTAGAGACCCAGTACTTC. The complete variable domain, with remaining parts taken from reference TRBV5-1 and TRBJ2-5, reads KAGVTQTPRYLIKTRGQQVTLSCSPISGHRSVSWYQQTPGQGLQFLFEYFSETQRNKGNFPGRFSGRQFSNSRSEMNVSTLELGDSALYLCASTLGSGGAGLETQYFGPGTRLLVL.

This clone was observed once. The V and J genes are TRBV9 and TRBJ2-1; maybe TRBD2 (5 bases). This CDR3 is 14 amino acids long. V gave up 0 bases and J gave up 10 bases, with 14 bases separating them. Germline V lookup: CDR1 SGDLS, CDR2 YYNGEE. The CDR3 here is CASSVALLGNEQFF. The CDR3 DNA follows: TGTGCCAGCAGCGTAGCTTTGCTCGGGAACGAGCAGTTCTTC.

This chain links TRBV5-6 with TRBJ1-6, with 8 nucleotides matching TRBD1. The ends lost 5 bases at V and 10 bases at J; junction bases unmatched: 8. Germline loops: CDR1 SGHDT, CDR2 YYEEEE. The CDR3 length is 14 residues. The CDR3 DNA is TGTGCCAGCAGTTTCCGGGACAGGCAATCACCCCTCCACTTT. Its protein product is CASSFRDRQSPLHF.

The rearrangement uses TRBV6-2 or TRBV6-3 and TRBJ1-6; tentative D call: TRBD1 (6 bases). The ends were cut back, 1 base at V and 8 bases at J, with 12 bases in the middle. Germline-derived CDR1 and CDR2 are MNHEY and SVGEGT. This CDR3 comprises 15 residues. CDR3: CASSYFGQRDSPLHF. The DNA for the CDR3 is TGTGCCAGCAGTTACTTCGGACAGCGAGATTCACCCCTCCACTTT.

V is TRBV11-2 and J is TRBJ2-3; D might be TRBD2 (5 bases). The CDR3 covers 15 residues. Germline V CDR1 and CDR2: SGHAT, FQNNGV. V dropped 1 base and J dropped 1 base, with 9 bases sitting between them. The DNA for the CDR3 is TGTGCCAGCAGCTTAGCTTTTAGCGGCACAGATACGCAGTATTTT. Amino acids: CASSLAFSGTDTQYF.

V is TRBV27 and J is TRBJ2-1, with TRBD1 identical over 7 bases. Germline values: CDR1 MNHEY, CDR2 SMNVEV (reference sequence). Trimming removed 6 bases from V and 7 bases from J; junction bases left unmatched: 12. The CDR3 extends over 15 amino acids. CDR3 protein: CASSMGTALWNEQFF. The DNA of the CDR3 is TGTGCCAGCAGCATGGGGACAGCTCTATGGAATGAGCAGTTCTTC.